This TCR beta chain was sequenced for a study of spatial heterogeneity in lung cancer. Study-wide background: There were consistently more beta-chain sequences detected than alpha-chain sequences.

Regarding the study as a whole: In tumor T cells, estimated coverage reached about 6.8% for alpha chains and approximately 14% for beta chains. It was found that expanded intratumoral alpha and beta TCR counts tracked tumor mutation counts.

The study tagged each TCR cDNA molecule with a unique molecular identifier. TCRdb re-derived calls from the 5' RACE reads in MiXCR, one entry per CDR3 protein. The sample yields some 96,000 distinct CDR3 sequences, 3.5% to 5% seen once. This clonotype was observed many times. What it binds is not known. This CDR3 is 16 amino acids long. V was cut by 7 bases and J by 2 bases, with 20 bases left in between. From germline, CDR1 is SQVTM and CDR2 ANQGSEA. As for time point: sample taken at primary tumor resection. Just over 70 TRACERx patients with early, untreated non-small cell lung cancer donated samples.

The receptor comes from a male donor with early-stage non-small cell lung cancer. V usage is TRBV29-1 and J usage is TRBJ1-4; D uncertain. Material: lung tumor tissue, obtained at surgery. CDR3 in DNA: TGCAGCGCTGGGTTAAGTGCGGCCGGCACTAATGAAAAACTGTTTTTT. It specifies CSAGLSAAGTNEKLFF.